This TCR beta chain was sequenced for a study of CD8+ T cells in alopecia areata. Turning to the study itself: By percentage of affected scalp area, the severity of treated patients was scored. Study findings and constraints: For patients receiving tofacitinib, scalp clonality and expanded CD8+ clones among the top 100 significantly decreased.

Noted treatment: oral pan-JAK inhibitor, 5-10 mg twice daily. Patients with alopecia areata provided lesional scalp punch biopsies as well as peripheral blood. The sorting of PBMCs gave CD4+ and CD8+ T cells. Trimming stripped 1 base from V and 0 bases from J, with 3 bases between. CDR3 length: 13 amino acids. Germline-derived CDR1 and CDR2 are SEHNR and FQNEAQ (reference sequence). A remark on this clone: Its target is not known.

cDNA prepared by RNA extraction and subsequent reverse transcription served as the template for sequencing. Data came from immunoSEQ multiplex PCR; TCRdb stores just in-frame clones and leaves some out. Found here are about 120,000 clones, 58% of them singletons; the top ten hold almost 30%. The source is a human donor with alopecia areata. The chain is built from TRBV7-9 and TRBJ2-5, with D unclear. The specimen was CD8+ T cells sorted from blood, collected at week 4, from a patient treated with tofacitinib. The CDR3 coding sequence is TGTGCCAGCAGCTTAGGATACCAAGAGACCCAGTACTTC. It translates to CASSLGYQETQYF.